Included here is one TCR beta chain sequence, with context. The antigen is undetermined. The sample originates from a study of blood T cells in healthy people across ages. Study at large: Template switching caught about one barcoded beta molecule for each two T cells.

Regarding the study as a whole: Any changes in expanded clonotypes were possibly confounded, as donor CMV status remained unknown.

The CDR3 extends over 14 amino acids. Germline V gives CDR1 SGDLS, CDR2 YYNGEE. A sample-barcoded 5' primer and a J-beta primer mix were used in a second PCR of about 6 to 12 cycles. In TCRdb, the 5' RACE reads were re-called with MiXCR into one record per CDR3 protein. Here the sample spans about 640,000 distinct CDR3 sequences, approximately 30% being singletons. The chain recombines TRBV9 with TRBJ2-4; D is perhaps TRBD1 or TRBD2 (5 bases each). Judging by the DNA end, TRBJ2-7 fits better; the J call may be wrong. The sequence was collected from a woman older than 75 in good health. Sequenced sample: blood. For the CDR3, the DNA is TGTGCCAGCAGCCCGGGGACCTCCACCTGCGAGCAGTACTTC. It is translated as CASSPGTSTCEQYF.